One TCR beta chain is described in this entry. This entry is derived from a study of OX40 agonist ivuxolimab in advanced cancers. The wider study: Ivuxolimab, an agonistic anti-OX40 (CD134) antibody, was given to patients. Mean age about 60 years, range about 23 to 79; 82.7% male.

V dropped 0 bases and J dropped 3; count of bases not matched to a gene: 5. The germline CDR1 and CDR2 sequences are SGHRS and YFSETQ. The length of the CDR3 is 16 residues. Measured with immunoSEQ multiplex PCR; TCRdb has only the in-frame clones, and not every one. Among around 88,000 clones, 92% were seen once, and the ten largest hold roughly 0.53%. This sequence originates from an adult with an advanced solid tumor such as melanoma, head and neck, liver or kidney cancer. The chain recombines TRBV5-1 with TRBJ2-7; 11 bases map to TRBD1. Sequences were derived from CD4+ or CD8+ T cells sorted from blood, sampled in a trial of the OX40 agonist ivuxolimab. The CDR3 is CASSLGDRGGSYEQYF. The CDR3 coding sequence is TGCGCCAGCAGCTTGGGGGACAGGGGGGGGAGCTACGAGCAGTACTTC.